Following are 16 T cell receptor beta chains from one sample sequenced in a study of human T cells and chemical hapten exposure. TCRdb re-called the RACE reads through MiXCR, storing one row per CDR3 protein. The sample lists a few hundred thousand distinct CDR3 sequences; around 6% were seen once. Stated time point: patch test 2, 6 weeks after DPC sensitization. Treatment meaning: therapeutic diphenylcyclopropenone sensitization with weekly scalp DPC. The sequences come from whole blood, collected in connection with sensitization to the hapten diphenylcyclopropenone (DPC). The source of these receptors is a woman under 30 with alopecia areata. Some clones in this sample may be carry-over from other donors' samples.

The CDR3, as DNA: TGTGCCAGCAGTTTATGGGGGATACTCGGCAGGGGTAATTCACCCCTCCACTTT. It is translated as CASSLWGILGRGNSPLHF. The V and J genes are TRBV27 and TRBJ1-6; D is possibly TRBD1 (6 bases). Per the germline V gene, CDR1 is MNHEY and CDR2 is SMNVEV (reference sequence). The V end was cut by 1 base, the J end by 6 bases, with 19 bases between. The CDR3 is 18 amino acids.

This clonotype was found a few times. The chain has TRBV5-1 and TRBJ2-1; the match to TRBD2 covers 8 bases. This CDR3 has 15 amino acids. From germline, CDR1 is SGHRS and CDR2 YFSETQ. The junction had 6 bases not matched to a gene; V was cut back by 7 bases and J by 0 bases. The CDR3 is CASCGSGSSYNEQFF. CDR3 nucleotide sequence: TGCGCCAGCTGTGGGAGCGGGAGCTCCTACAATGAGCAGTTCTTC.

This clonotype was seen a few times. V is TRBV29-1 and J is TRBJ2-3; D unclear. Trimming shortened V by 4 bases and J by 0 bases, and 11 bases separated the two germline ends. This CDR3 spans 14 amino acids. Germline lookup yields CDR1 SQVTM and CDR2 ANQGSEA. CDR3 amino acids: CSVVGSGSTDTQYF. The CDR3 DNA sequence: TGCAGCGTTGTCGGCAGTGGTAGCACAGATACGCAGTATTTT.

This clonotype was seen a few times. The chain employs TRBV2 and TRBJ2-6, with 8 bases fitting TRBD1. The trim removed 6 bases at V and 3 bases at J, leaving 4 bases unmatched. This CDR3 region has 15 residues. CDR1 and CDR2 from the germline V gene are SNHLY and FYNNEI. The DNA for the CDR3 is TGTGCCAGCAGGGCACAGGGGGGTGGGGCCAACGTCCTGACTTTC. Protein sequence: CASRAQGGGANVLTF.

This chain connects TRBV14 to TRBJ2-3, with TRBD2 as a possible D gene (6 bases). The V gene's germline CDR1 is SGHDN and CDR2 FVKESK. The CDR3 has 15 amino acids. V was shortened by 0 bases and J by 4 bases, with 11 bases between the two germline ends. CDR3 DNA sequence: TGTGCCAGCAGCCAAGATCGGAGGGGCGCAGATACGCAGTATTTT. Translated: CASSQDRRGADTQYF.

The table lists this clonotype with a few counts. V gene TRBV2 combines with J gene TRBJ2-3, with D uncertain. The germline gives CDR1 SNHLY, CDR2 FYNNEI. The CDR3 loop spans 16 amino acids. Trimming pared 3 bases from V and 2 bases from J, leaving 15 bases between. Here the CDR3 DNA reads TGTGCCAGCAGTGATCACAGATCCACGTCCACAGATACGCAGTATTTT. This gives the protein CASSDHRSTSTDTQYF.

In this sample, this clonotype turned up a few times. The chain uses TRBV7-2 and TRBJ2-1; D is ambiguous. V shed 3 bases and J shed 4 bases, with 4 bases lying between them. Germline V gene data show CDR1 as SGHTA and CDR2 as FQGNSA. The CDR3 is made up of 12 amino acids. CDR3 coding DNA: TGTGCCAGCAGCTTGTATTACAATGAGCAGTTCTTC. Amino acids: CASSLYYNEQFF.

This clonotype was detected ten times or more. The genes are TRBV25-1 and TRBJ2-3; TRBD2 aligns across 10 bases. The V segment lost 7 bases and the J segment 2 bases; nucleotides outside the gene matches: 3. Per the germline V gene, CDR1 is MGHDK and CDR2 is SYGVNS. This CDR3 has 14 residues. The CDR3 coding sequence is TGTGCCAGCAAGAGCGGGGGGGACACAGATACGCAGTATTTT. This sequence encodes CASKSGGDTDTQYF.

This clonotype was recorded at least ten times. CDR3 region: CASSQDRGTSSHNEQFF. The DNA of the CDR3 is TGCGCCAGCAGCCAAGATCGCGGGACTAGTTCCCACAATGAGCAGTTCTTC. The chain recombines TRBV4-3 with TRBJ2-1; the match to TRBD2 covers 8 bases. J lost 5 bases, V lost 0 bases, and 9 bases had no gene match. The germline V gene encodes CDR1 LGHNA and CDR2 YSLEER. CDR3 length equals 17 residues.

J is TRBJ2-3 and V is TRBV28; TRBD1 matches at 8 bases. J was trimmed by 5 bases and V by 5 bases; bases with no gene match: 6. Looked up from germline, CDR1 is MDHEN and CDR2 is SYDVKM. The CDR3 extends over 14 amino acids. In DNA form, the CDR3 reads TGTGCCAGCAGTCTCGCAGGGGGCGAAGATACGCAGTATTTT. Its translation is CASSLAGGEDTQYF.

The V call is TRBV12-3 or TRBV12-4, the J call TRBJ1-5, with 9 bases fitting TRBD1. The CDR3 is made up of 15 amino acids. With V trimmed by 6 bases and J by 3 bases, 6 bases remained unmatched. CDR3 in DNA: TGTGCCAGCAGACCTGGACAGGGGACCAATCAGCCCCAGCATTTT. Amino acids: CASRPGQGTNQPQHF.

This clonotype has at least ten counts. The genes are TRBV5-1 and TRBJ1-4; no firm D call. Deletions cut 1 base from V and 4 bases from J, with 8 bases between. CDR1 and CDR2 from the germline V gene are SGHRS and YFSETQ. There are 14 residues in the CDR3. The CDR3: CASSLQPDNEKLFF. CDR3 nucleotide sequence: TGCGCCAGCAGCTTGCAGCCAGATAATGAAAAACTGTTTTTT.

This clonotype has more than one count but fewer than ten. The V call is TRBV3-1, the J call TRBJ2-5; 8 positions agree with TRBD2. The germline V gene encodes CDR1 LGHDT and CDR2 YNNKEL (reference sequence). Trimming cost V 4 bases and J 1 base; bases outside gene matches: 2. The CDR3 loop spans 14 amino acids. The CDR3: CASSPSGGQETQYF. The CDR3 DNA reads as TGTGCCAGCAGCCCGAGCGGGGGCCAAGAGACCCAGTACTTC.

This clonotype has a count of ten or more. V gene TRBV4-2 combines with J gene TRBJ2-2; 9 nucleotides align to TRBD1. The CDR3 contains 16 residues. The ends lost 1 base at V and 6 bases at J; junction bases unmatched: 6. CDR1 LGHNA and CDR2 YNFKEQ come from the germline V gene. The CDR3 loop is CASSQGETGGAGELFF. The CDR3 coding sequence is TGTGCCAGCAGCCAAGGAGAGACAGGGGGGGCCGGGGAGCTGTTTTTT.

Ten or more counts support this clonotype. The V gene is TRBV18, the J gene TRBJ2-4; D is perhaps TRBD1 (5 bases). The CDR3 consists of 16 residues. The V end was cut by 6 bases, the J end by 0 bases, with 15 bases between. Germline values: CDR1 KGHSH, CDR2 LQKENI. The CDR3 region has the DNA TGTGCCAGCTCTCCAGACAGCCCCATAGCCAAAAACATTCAGTACTTC. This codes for CASSPDSPIAKNIQYF.

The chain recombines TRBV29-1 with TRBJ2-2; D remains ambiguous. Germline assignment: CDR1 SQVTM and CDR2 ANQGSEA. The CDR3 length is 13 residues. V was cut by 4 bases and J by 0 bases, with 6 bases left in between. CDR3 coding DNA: TGCAGCGTTGGTGTTACGAACACCGGGGAGCTGTTTTTT. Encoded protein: CSVGVTNTGELFF.